These 25 T cell receptor beta chains came from one sample sequenced in a study of T cell responses to AZD1222 COVID-19 vaccine. TCRdb keeps only in-frame clones here, not all; method: immunoSEQ multiplex PCR. This repertoire shows approximately 90,000 clones, about 92% found once; its top ten account for 9.5% to 15%. The material was peripheral blood, obtained on day 0 of AZD1222 vaccination. The receptors were gathered from an adult in good health.

This chain uses TRBV5-4 with TRBJ1-3; no clear D. Germline lookup yields CDR1 SGHNT and CDR2 YYREEE (reference sequence). V lost 0 bases to trimming and J lost 0 bases, with 4 bases between them. The CDR3 is 14 amino acids. CDR3 region: CASSLATSGNTIYF. The CDR3 DNA is TGTGCCAGCAGCTTGGCTACCTCTGGAAACACCATATATTTT.

The genes are TRBV2 and TRBJ1-4; D is perhaps TRBD1 (6 bases). Per germline, CDR1 SNHLY and CDR2 FYNNEI. Trimming took 7 bases from V and 5 from J, leaving 11 bases between them. This CDR3 region has 13 residues. CDR3 nucleotide sequence: TGTGCCAGCAAAAGGACAGAAAATGAAAAACTGTTTTTT. Translated, it gives CASKRTENEKLFF.

The chain has TRBV6-4 and TRBJ2-2; D is ambiguous. This CDR3 comprises 14 residues. Deletions cut 4 bases from V and 1 base from J, with 7 bases between. Germline CDR1 and CDR2: MRHNA and SNTAGT. The CDR3 loop is CASSGAENTGELFF. The CDR3 nucleotides are TGTGCCAGCAGTGGGGCTGAGAACACCGGGGAGCTGTTTTTT.

The chain recombines TRBV27 with TRBJ1-1; 8 bases fit TRBD1. Losses at the gene ends were 3 bases for V and 9 bases for J; bases not matched to a gene: 6. The CDR3 length is 13 residues. Germline-derived CDR1 and CDR2 are MNHEY and SMNVEV (reference sequence). CDR3 region: CASSFVQGAKAFF. The CDR3 region has the DNA TGTGCCAGCAGTTTCGTCCAGGGGGCAAAAGCTTTCTTT.

The chain recombines TRBV9 with TRBJ2-2; 7 nucleotides align to TRBD1. J gave up 6 bases and V 4 bases, and 9 bases lay outside the gene matches. CDR3 length: 15 residues. Germline CDR1 is SGDLS and CDR2 is YYNGEE. The CDR3 sequence: CASSKGALDSGELFF. DNA of the CDR3: TGTGCCAGCAGCAAGGGGGCGTTGGACTCCGGGGAGCTGTTTTTT.

The chain joins TRBV10-3 to TRBJ1-3, with D possibly TRBD1 on 5 matching bases. This CDR3 region has 12 residues. V dropped 10 bases and J dropped 4 bases, with 11 bases sitting between them. The germline CDR1 and CDR2 sequences are ENHRY and SYGVKD. The CDR3, as DNA: TGTGCCACCTCAGGGCCCGGAAACACCATATATTTT. Translating gives CATSGPGNTIYF.

The CDR3 DNA sequence: TGTGCCTGGAGTGACGGCAAAAATCAGCCCCAGCATTTT. This translates into CAWSDGKNQPQHF. This chain uses TRBV30 with TRBJ1-5; D gene ambiguous. This CDR3 is 13 amino acids long. Trimming pared 1 base from V and 4 bases from J, leaving 8 bases between. CDR1 is GTSNPN and CDR2 is SVGIG in the germline V gene (reference sequence).

V is TRBV20-1 and J is TRBJ1-6, with D possibly being TRBD1 (6 bases). Deletions cut 3 bases from V and 8 bases from J, with 14 bases between. This CDR3 region has 14 residues. Germline V lookup: CDR1 DFQATT, CDR2 SNEGSKA (reference sequence). CDR3 loop: CSASPGTRDSPLHF. The CDR3 nucleotides read TGCAGTGCTAGTCCCGGGACAAGAGATTCACCCCTCCACTTT.

The rearrangement joins TRBV4-2 to TRBJ1-6, with D unresolved. The CDR3 covers 16 residues. Germline V gene data show CDR1 as LGHNA and CDR2 as YNFKEQ. The V gene lost 2 bases and the J gene lost 7 bases, with 15 bases spanning the gap. The CDR3 protein is CASSQSTSERNSPLHF. The DNA of the CDR3 is TGTGCCAGCAGCCAATCGACCAGCGAGAGGAATTCACCCCTCCACTTT.

In the case of this clone: An end of the junction does not agree with germline; a read error may underlie this. The V call is TRBV15, the J call TRBJ1-6, with D uncertain. CDR3 length: 17 amino acids. Germline CDR1 reads LNHNV; CDR2 reads YYDKDF (reference sequence). CDR3 sequence (DNA): TGTGCCACCAGCCCCGTACCTGGTACAGACTATAGTTCACCCCTCCACTTT. Its protein product is CATSPVPGTDYSSPLHF.

The genes are TRBV6-5 and TRBJ2-2; TRBD2 is a possible D gene (5 bases). Germline CDR1 reads MNHEY; CDR2 reads SVGAGI. CDR3 length: 12 residues. Trimming cost V 4 bases and J 11 bases, with 11 bases left between them. The DNA for the CDR3 is TGTGCCAGCAGTTCCCGTTCTAGCGAGCTGTTTTTT. The encoded protein is CASSSRSSELFF.

This chain connects TRBV5-4 to TRBJ1-1; D might be TRBD1 (6 bases). V was trimmed by 4 bases and J by 8 bases, leaving 18 bases between them. Germline lookup yields CDR1 SGHNT and CDR2 YYREEE (reference sequence). This CDR3 has 14 amino acids. The CDR3 DNA follows: TGTGCCAGCAGCGACCCAAACAGGGAGGCAGAAGCTTTCTTT. Amino acids: CASSDPNREAEAFF.

This clone was counted once. The chain carries TRBV15 and TRBJ1-4; TRBD1 is a possible D gene (5 bases). V was trimmed by 5 bases and J by 7 bases, leaving 11 bases between them. The germline gives CDR1 LNHNV, CDR2 YYDKDF (reference sequence). This CDR3 spans 13 amino acids. CDR3 sequence (DNA): TGTGCCACCAGCCTAGGGGTTGGTGAAAAACTGTTTTTT. Protein: CATSLGVGEKLFF. Variable domain in full (rest from reference TRBV15 and TRBJ1-4): DAMVIQNPRYQVTQFGKPVTLSCSQTLNHNVMYWYQQKSSQAPKLLFHYYDKDFNNEADTPDNFQSRRPNTSFCFLDIRSPGLGDTAMYLCATSLGVGEKLFFGSGTQLSVL.

V usage is TRBV15 and J usage is TRBJ2-3; D assignment may be TRBD1 or TRBD2 (6 bases each). Germline CDR1 is LNHNV and CDR2 is YYDKDF (reference sequence). The CDR3 totals 17 residues. V was shortened by 0 bases and J by 1 base, with 14 bases between the two germline ends. The CDR3 region is CATSRDVNRGGTDTQYF. In DNA form, the CDR3 reads TGTGCCACCAGCAGAGATGTAAATAGGGGGGGCACAGATACGCAGTATTTT. The entire variable domain, with the rest obtained from reference TRBV15 and TRBJ2-3, is as follows: DAMVIQNPRYQVTQFGKPVTLSCSQTLNHNVMYWYQQKSSQAPKLLFHYYDKDFNNEADTPDNFQSRRPNTSFCFLDIRSPGLGDTAMYLCATSRDVNRGGTDTQYFGPGTRLTVL.

The V gene is TRBV3-1 (or the pseudogene TRBV3-2), the J gene TRBJ1-2; TRBD1 might be the D (5 bases). V shed 1 base and J shed 6 bases, with 15 bases lying between them. This CDR3 is built from 15 residues. From germline, CDR1 is LGHDT and CDR2 YNNKEL (reference sequence). The CDR3 DNA sequence: TGTGCCAGCAGCCAAGGAGCCGGGACGGGAAATGGCTACACCTTC. Translated, it gives CASSQGAGTGNGYTF.

This clone was counted between two and nine times. J is TRBJ2-7 and V is TRBV6-5, with TRBD1 matching 11 bases. The CDR3 is 15 amino acids. The V segment lost 2 bases and the J segment 3 bases; nucleotides outside the gene matches: 3. The germline V gene has CDR1 MNHEY and CDR2 SVGAGI. The CDR3 here is CASSYGDRGFYEQYF. The CDR3 DNA sequence: TGTGCCAGCAGTTACGGGGACAGGGGGTTCTACGAGCAGTACTTC.

Only one count was recorded for this clone. The chain carries TRBV4-1 and TRBJ1-4, with a weak D call TRBD1 (5 bases). The CDR3 contains 20 residues. V was pared by 5 bases and J by 0 bases, with 25 bases between. Germline V CDR1 and CDR2: MGHRA, YSYEKL. This chain's CDR3 is CASSLTASGRAKSTNEKLFF. DNA of the CDR3: TGCGCCAGCAGCTTGACTGCCTCAGGGCGAGCTAAATCAACTAATGAAAAACTGTTTTTT.

The chain combines TRBV7-2 with TRBJ2-1, with D possibly matching TRBD1 (6 bases). The CDR3 contains 13 residues. Germline assignment: CDR1 SGHTA and CDR2 FQGNSA. V lost 7 bases and J lost 6, with 13 bases in between. The DNA for the CDR3 is TGTGCCAGCATTCAGGGGATTGGCAATGAGCAGTTCTTC. Its protein product is CASIQGIGNEQFF.

The rearrangement uses TRBV15 and TRBJ1-4, with 7 bases identical to TRBD1. V lost 3 bases, J lost 4 bases, and 2 bases stayed unmatched. This CDR3 spans 14 amino acids. CDR1 and CDR2 from the germline V gene are LNHNV and YYDKDF (reference sequence). In DNA form, the CDR3 reads TGTGCCACCAGCAGGACAGGGTATAATGAAAAACTGTTTTTT. This encodes CATSRTGYNEKLFF.

The J gene is TRBJ1-5, the V gene TRBV2, with 7 positions matching TRBD1. Germline values: CDR1 SNHLY, CDR2 FYNNEI. Losses at the gene ends were 3 bases for V and 5 bases for J; bases not matched to a gene: 7. The CDR3 runs to 15 residues. The CDR3 DNA sequence: TGTGCCAGCAGTGAGATGACAGGGCGGGATCAGCCCCAGCATTTT. It is translated as CASSEMTGRDQPQHF.

The chain uses TRBV19 and TRBJ2-7; 7 bases match TRBD2. This CDR3 spans 13 amino acids. The germline V gene has CDR1 LNHDA and CDR2 SQIVND (reference sequence). Trimming at V came to 5 bases and at J to 1 base, leaving 2 bases not matched to a gene. In DNA form, the CDR3 reads TGTGCCAGTAGTGCCGGGGGGTCCTACGAGCAGTACTTC. This sequence encodes CASSAGGSYEQYF.

This clone occurred once. The chain is built from TRBV27 and TRBJ2-7, with D perhaps given as TRBD1 or TRBD2 (6 bases each). CDR1 and CDR2 from the germline V gene are MNHEY and SMNVEV (reference sequence). V was trimmed by 5 bases and J by 5 bases, leaving 13 bases between them. This CDR3 is built from 13 residues. The CDR3: CASSPEGEDEQYF. DNA for the CDR3: TGTGCCAGCAGTCCCGAGGGGGAGGACGAGCAGTACTTC.

The chain combines TRBV5-1 with TRBJ1-5; D is unresolved. Trimming pared 0 bases from V and 1 base from J, leaving 8 bases between. The germline V gene encodes CDR1 SGHRS and CDR2 YFSETQ. CDR3 size: 15 residues. The CDR3: CASSLGQASNQPQHF. The CDR3 DNA reads TGCGCCAGCAGCTTGGGGCAGGCAAGCAATCAGCCCCAGCATTTT.

CDR3 nucleotides: TGTGCCAGCAGTTCCGCCACTAGCGGCCGCGAGCAGTACTTC. Protein product: CASSSATSGREQYF. The chain has TRBV6-5 and TRBJ2-7; 8 nucleotides match TRBD2. Germline CDR1 and CDR2: MNHEY and SVGAGI. The CDR3 loop spans 14 amino acids. The junction had 8 bases not matched to a gene; V was cut back by 4 bases and J by 6 bases.

CDR3 in DNA: TGTGCCAGCAACTTAAGGGGTAGCAATCAGCCCCAGCATTTT. It specifies CASNLRGSNQPQHF. The rearrangement uses TRBV9 and TRBJ1-5; possibly TRBD1 for D (5 bases). From germline, CDR1 is SGDLS and CDR2 YYNGEE. CDR3 length: 14 amino acids. Trimming took off 6 bases at V and 0 bases at J, with 10 bases between the two ends.